Detailed here is one T cell receptor (beta chain). The sample is drawn from a study of blood T cell repertoires in COVID-19. Study-wide context: Acute and convalescent COVID-19 specimens originated in the United States, Italy and Spain. T cells, B-cell-depleted T cells, or PBMCs supplied cDNA or gDNA.

Enrolment of Seattle patients took place during active infection, and they were followed longitudinally. As processed by the authors: Estimated nucleated cell counts came from reference gene primer amplification. Assay: immunoSEQ multiplex PCR; the TCRdb copy retains only in-frame clones and omits some. The V and J calls and clone size are taken from that table; D and trimming were inferred from the DNA. In the table there are just under 350,000 clones, more than 70% of which are singletons. The V gene's germline CDR1 is MDHEN and CDR2 SYDVKM. This CDR3 is built from 17 residues. Between the trimmed V and J ends, which lost 5 bases and 6 bases, there was a span of 25 bases.

This sequence joins TRBV28 and TRBJ1-1, with D possibly being TRBD1 (5 bases). This sequence originates from a woman aged 70-85 years with COVID-19, enrolled during active disease. Sequences were obtained from peripheral blood. Written as DNA, the CDR3 is TGTGCCAGCAGTCGGTGGCCAGCCTCGATAGCAGGGCCTGAAGCTTTCTTT. Residues: CASSRWPASIAGPEAFF.